These 5 T cell receptor beta chains were sequenced from one sample in a study of blood T cells in healthy people across ages. The second PCR ran about 6 to 12 cycles with a sample-barcoded 5' primer and J-beta primers. From the 5' RACE reads, TCRdb called clonotypes with MiXCR, one entry per CDR3 protein. The table includes fewer than 950,000 distinct CDR3 sequences, about 36% detected once. The specimen sequenced was blood. These receptors were collected from a man aged 18 to 30 in good health.

With regard to this clonotype: The CDR3 carries no conserved terminal phenylalanine or tryptophan, so it likely arises from a read error. Because the CDR3's place on the DNA is in doubt, the DNA is left out and the CDR3 is given as listed by TCRdb. The V gene is TRBV7-2, the J gene TRBJ2-1; the table's D call of TRBD2 was not tested on the DNA. Germline CDR1 and CDR2: SGHTA and FQGNSA. The CDR3 spans 15 amino acids, including both terminal residues. The CDR3 is CASRMAQSDGYTFGS.

This clonotype was detected once. CDR3 in DNA: TGTGCCAGCCGTCCCGTGGGACAGGGGGATCAGCCCCAGCATTTT. Its protein product is CASRPVGQGDQPQHF. The chain links TRBV6-6 to TRBJ1-5; 11 bases match TRBD1. Germline V gene sequence: CDR1 MNHNY, CDR2 SVGAGI (reference sequence). CDR3 length: 15 amino acids. The ends lost 8 bases at V and 5 bases at J; junction bases unmatched: 8.

Details on this clonotype: The junction shows a germline mismatch at one end, possibly a read error. The rearrangement joins TRBV4-3 to TRBJ1-5; the D gene is possibly TRBD1 (6 bases). The CDR3 length is 14 residues. CDR1 is LGHNA, CDR2 YSLEER, per germline. The DNA for the CDR3 is TGCGCCAGCAGCCTAGGACAGCGAGATCAGCCCCAGAATTTT. Protein: CASSLGQRDQPQNF.

This clonotype was observed many times. The CDR3: CSAGQGAGENTF. Here the CDR3 DNA reads TGCAGTGCTGGGCAAGGAGCGGGGGAAAACACCTTC. This sequence joins TRBV20-1 and TRBJ1-2, with D perhaps TRBD1 (5 bases). The CDR3 spans 12 residues. Germline CDR1 is DFQATT and CDR2 is SNEGSKA (reference sequence). The V end was cut by 5 bases, the J end by 12 bases, with 19 bases between.

The chain employs TRBV20-1 and TRBJ1-1; D unclear. Trimming stripped 2 bases from V and 5 bases from J, with 12 bases between. Looked up from germline, CDR1 is DFQATT and CDR2 is SNEGSKA (reference sequence). The CDR3 spans 13 residues. The CDR3: CSARWSDTTEAFF. In DNA, the CDR3 is TGCAGTGCTAGATGGTCAGATACAACTGAAGCTTTCTTT.